A single sample is the source of the 13 T cell receptor beta chains below, sequenced in a study of cytomegalovirus exposure and HLA in healthy donors. 60 Vbeta and 13 Jbeta primers were used in PCR. Profiled with immunoSEQ multiplex PCR; TCRdb holds only in-frame clones, not every one. The sample lists 75,000 to 100,000 clones, approximately 76% occurring once. Sequencing was done on a sample of PBMCs. Receptor source: a woman aged 55 to 70 in good health and CMV-seropositive.

This clone was recorded a few times. The J gene is TRBJ2-7, the V gene TRBV5-6, with TRBD1 as a possible D gene (5 bases). Germline CDR1 reads SGHDT; CDR2 reads YYEEEE. V gave up 4 bases and J gave up 1 base, with 15 bases separating them. The CDR3 is 15 amino acids. CDR3: CASSLTQTASYEQYF. The CDR3 nucleotides read TGTGCCAGCAGCCTAACCCAGACAGCTTCCTACGAGCAGTACTTC.

V is TRBV5-1 and J is TRBJ2-6; D gene uncertain. The CDR3 consists of 15 residues. The germline V gene has CDR1 SGHRS and CDR2 YFSETQ. Trimming pared 0 bases from V and 0 bases from J, leaving 4 bases between. Here the CDR3 reads CASSLDSSGANVLTF. Written as DNA, the CDR3 is TGCGCCAGCAGCTTGGACAGCTCTGGGGCCAACGTCCTGACTTTC.

The chain is built from TRBV6-5 and TRBJ2-7; 7 bases line up with TRBD1. The germline CDR1 and CDR2 sequences are MNHEY and SVGAGI. V was clipped by 5 bases and J by 6 bases; unmatched bases: 13. This CDR3 contains 15 residues. The CDR3 is CASSKPGQRASEQYF. In DNA form, the CDR3 reads TGTGCCAGCAGTAAACCGGGACAGCGTGCGAGCGAGCAGTACTTC.

The chain links TRBV28 to TRBJ2-1, with 10 bases fitting TRBD1. The CDR3 extends over 17 amino acids. The V gene end was trimmed by 5 bases and the J gene end by 1 base; junction bases not matched to a gene: 8. Germline V gene sequence: CDR1 MDHEN, CDR2 SYDVKM. CDR3 sequence (DNA): TGTGCCAGCAGTCGAATGGGACAGGGGTTTTCCTACAATGAGCAGTTCTTC. This encodes CASSRMGQGFSYNEQFF.

A single count supports this clone. The chain links TRBV5-1 to TRBJ1-2; no definite D call. V shed 0 bases and J shed 0 bases, with 9 bases lying between them. The CDR3 loop spans 15 amino acids. CDR1 and CDR2 from the germline V gene are SGHRS and YFSETQ. The CDR3: CASSLASLPNYGYTF. CDR3 nucleotides: TGCGCCAGCAGCTTGGCCTCACTTCCTAACTATGGCTACACCTTC.

CDR3 in amino acids: CASSEQEYEQYF. CDR3 nucleotide sequence: TGTGCCAGCTCCGAACAGGAGTACGAGCAGTACTTC. The genes are TRBV5-5 and TRBJ2-7, with D tentatively TRBD1 (5 bases). Trimming removed 7 bases at V and 4 bases at J, with 12 bases between. The CDR3 runs 12 residues. Germline V lookup: CDR1 SGHKS, CDR2 YYEKEE (reference sequence). Using reference TRBV5-5 and TRBJ2-7 for the parts outside the CDR3, the full variable domain is DAGVTQSPTHLIKTRGQQVTLRCSPISGHKSVSWYQQVLGQGPQFIFQYYEKEERGRGNFPDRFSARQFPNYSSELNVNALLLGDSALYLCASSEQEYEQYFGPGTRLTVT.

The chain uses TRBV10-3 and TRBJ2-2; D possibly corresponds to TRBD1 (6 bases). The CDR3 spans 14 residues. Germline lookup yields CDR1 ENHRY and CDR2 SYGVKD. Trimming left V 9 bases short and J 4 bases short, with 15 bases between. As DNA, the CDR3 is TGTGCCATGAGGCAGGGGTTAGGCACCGGGGAGCTGTTTTTT. This gives the protein CAMRQGLGTGELFF.

V gene TRBV10-1 combines with J gene TRBJ2-5; D uncertain. This CDR3 is 15 amino acids long. The germline CDR1 and CDR2 sequences are WNHNN and SYGVQD (reference sequence). V gave up 0 bases and J gave up 5 bases, with 13 bases separating them. Here the CDR3 DNA reads TGCGCCAGCAGTGAGTCGTTAGCAGCCACGGAGACCCAGTACTTC. It yields the protein CASSESLAATETQYF.

For the CDR3, the DNA is TGTGCCAGCAGCGGCGGGACAGGGCGGTGGGAGACCCAGTACTTC. Its protein product is CASSGGTGRWETQYF. This chain joins TRBV7-3 and TRBJ2-5, with 9 bases lining up with TRBD1. Trimming removed 5 bases from V and 5 bases from J; junction bases left unmatched: 9. The CDR3 loop spans 15 amino acids. Per germline, CDR1 SGHTA and CDR2 FQGTGA.

The rearrangement links TRBV27 to TRBJ1-4; 10 bases fit TRBD1. V lost 2 bases to trimming and J lost 10 bases; unmatched junction nucleotides: 4. The CDR3 has 14 amino acids. CDR1 and CDR2 from the germline V gene are MNHEY and SMNVEV (reference sequence). The CDR3 spells CASSLGTGVGKLFF. The CDR3 DNA follows: TGTGCCAGCAGTTTAGGGACAGGGGTGGGAAAACTGTTTTTT.

This clone has just one count. The rearrangement joins TRBV4-1 to TRBJ2-5; possibly TRBD1 for D (7 bases). The last part of the DNA fits TRBJ2-7 better; the J call may be wrong. The CDR3 length is 15 residues. Germline assignment: CDR1 MGHRA and CDR2 YSYEKL. CDR3 loop: CASSQDPTGTYEQYF. CDR3 sequence (DNA): TGCGCCAGCAGCCAAGATCCGACAGGGACTTACGAGCAGTACTTC.

V and J are TRBV4-2 and TRBJ1-3, with a possible D match to TRBD1 (5 bases). Germline lookup yields CDR1 LGHNA and CDR2 YNFKEQ. V lost 8 bases to trimming and J lost 4 bases, with 9 bases between them. The CDR3 sequence is 12 residues long. DNA for the CDR3: TGTGCCAGCGGACAAGTAGGAAACACCATATATTTT. Amino acids: CASGQVGNTIYF.

This chain links TRBV30 with TRBJ1-5; D gene ambiguous. The CDR3 runs 13 residues. Germline CDR1 and CDR2: GTSNPN and SVGIG (reference sequence). Trimming pared 1 base from V and 6 bases from J, leaving 10 bases between. In nucleotides, the CDR3 is TGTGCCTGGAGTGGGACGGGGATTCAGCCCCAGCATTTT. Amino acids: CAWSGTGIQPQHF. Combining the CDR3 with reference TRBV30 and TRBJ1-5 gives the whole variable domain SQTIHQWPATLVQPVGSPLSLECTVEGTSNPNLYWYRQAAGRGLQLLFYSVGIGQISSEVPQNLSASRPQDRQFILSSKKLLLSDSGFYLCAWSGTGIQPQHFGDGTRLSIL.